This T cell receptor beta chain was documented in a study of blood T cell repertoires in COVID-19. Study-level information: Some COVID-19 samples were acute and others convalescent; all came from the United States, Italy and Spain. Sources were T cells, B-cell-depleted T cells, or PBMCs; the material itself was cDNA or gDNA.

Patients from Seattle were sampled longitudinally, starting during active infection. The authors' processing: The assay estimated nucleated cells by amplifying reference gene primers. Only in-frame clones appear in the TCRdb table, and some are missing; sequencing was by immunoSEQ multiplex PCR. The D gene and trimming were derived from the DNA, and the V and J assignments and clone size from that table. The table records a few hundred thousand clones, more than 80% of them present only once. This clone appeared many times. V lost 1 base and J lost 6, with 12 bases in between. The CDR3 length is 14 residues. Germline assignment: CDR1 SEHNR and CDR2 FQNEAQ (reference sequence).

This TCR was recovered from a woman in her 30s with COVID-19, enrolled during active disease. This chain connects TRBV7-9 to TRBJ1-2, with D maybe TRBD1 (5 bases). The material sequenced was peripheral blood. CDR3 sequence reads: CASSLGGGKNGYTF. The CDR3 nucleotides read TGTGCCAGCAGCTTAGGTGGGGGGAAGAATGGCTACACCTTC.